Listed below are T cell receptor beta chains from one sample, sequenced in a study of CD8 T cells in Susac syndrome. TCRdb redid the calling of the immunoSEQ multiplex PCR reads with MiXCR, one entry per CDR3 protein. The sample records about 240,000 distinct CDR3 sequences, less than 96% being singletons. The specimen was CD4+ T cells from PBMCs. The receptors derive from a human donor with Susac syndrome. Each CDR3 is given with its conserved first and last residue. Fields, in order: D gene, clone size, V gene, J gene, CDR3 DNA, CDR3 protein. D genes are given only for firm matches. Expanded clones are given a class, and other clones once, few, many or no size at all.

.	.	TRBV7-9	TRBJ2-3	TGTGCCAGCGGCGAGCGGGATACGCAGTATTTT	CASGERDTQYF
.	.	TRBV6-1	TRBJ2-2	TGTGCCAGCAGTGAGGTGGGGGAGACCGGGGAGCTGTTTTTT	CASSEVGETGELFF
.	.	TRBV19	TRBJ2-3	TGTGGGGGGGCGACTACCAGCACAGATACGCAGTATTTT	CGGATTSTDTQYF
.	once	TRBV25-1	TRBJ2-7	TGTGCCAGCAGTGAGGTTGGGAAATCCTACGAGCAGTACTTC	CASSEVGKSYEQYF
.	.	TRBV15	TRBJ1-3	TGTGCCACCAGCAGAACAGTAAACTCTGGAAACACCATATATTTT	CATSRTVNSGNTIYF
.	.	TRBV6-5	TRBJ1-2	TGTGCCAGCAGCCGCAACTCGGGAGATGGCTACACCTTC	CASSRNSGDGYTF
TRBD2	.	TRBV28	TRBJ2-1	TGTGCCAGCAGTTTCTCTAGCGGGGCCCTAAAGGAGCAGTTCTTC	CASSFSSGALKEQFF
TRBD2	.	TRBV4-1	TRBJ2-1	TGCGCCAGCAGCCAAGACCCCGGACTAGCGGGAGTCTCCTACAATGAGCAGTTCTTC	CASSQDPGLAGVSYNEQFF
.	.	TRBV21-1	TRBJ2-7	TGTGCCAGCAGCAAGAGGACAGGGAATCCCTACGAGCAGTACTTC	CASSKRTGNPYEQYF
.	.	TRBV20-1	TRBJ1-5	TGCAGTGCCAGACCCCAGGAGGGCTACGGTCAGCCCCAGCATTTT	CSARPQEGYGQPQHF
.	.	TRBV30	TRBJ2-2	TGTGCCTGGAGTAGGCCGGGCCAAGGCACCGGGGAGCTGTTTTTT	CAWSRPGQGTGELFF
.	.	TRBV21-1	TRBJ2-7	TGTGCCAACCTGCGGGAACCGGGACAGATATACGAGCAGTACTTC	CANLREPGQIYEQYF
TRBD1	.	TRBV7-3	TRBJ2-7	TGTGCCAGCAGCCAACACGGGACAGACTACGAGCAGTACTTC	CASSQHGTDYEQYF
.	.	TRBV21-1	TRBJ2-1	TGTGCCAGCAGCAAGCGGGACAGGGGCAATGAGCAGTTCTTC	CASSKRDRGNEQFF
.	.	TRBV6-2/TRBV6-3	TRBJ2-1	TGTGCCAGCAGTCCACTAGGCCCGTCTGTCTGCAATGAGCAGTTCTTC	CASSPLGPSVCNEQFF
TRBD2	once	TRBV7-2	TRBJ2-7	TGTGCCAGCACCGTGACTAGCGGGCTTACGGGGGAGCAGTACTTC	CASTVTSGLTGEQYF
.	once	TRBV20-1	TRBJ2-7	TGCAGTGTCCAGAGCCGGGGGCGAGGGAGCGAGCAGTACTTC	CSVQSRGRGSEQYF
.	.	TRBV7-9	TRBJ2-2	TGTGCCAGCAGCGTTTTGAACACCGGGGAGCTGTTTTTT	CASSVLNTGELFF
TRBD2	.	TRBV30	TRBJ2-7	TGTGCCTGGACTAGCGGGATTGGGTACGAGCAGTACTTC	CAWTSGIGYEQYF
TRBD2	once	TRBV29-1	TRBJ2-7	TGCAGCGTTACAGCGGGAGTCTCCTCCGAGCAGTACTTC	CSVTAGVSSEQYF
.	.	TRBV2	TRBJ2-2	TGTGCCAGCACCAACACCGGGGAGCTGTTTTTT	CASTNTGELFF
TRBD2	.	TRBV24-1	TRBJ2-1	TGTGCCACCAGTGATCGAGCCCTTGGACTAGCGGAGGACAATGAGCAGTTCTTC	CATSDRALGLAEDNEQFF
.	.	TRBV12-3/TRBV12-4	TRBJ1-1	TGTGCCAGCAGTTGGGGGGGCGGCACAAACACTGAAGCTTTCTTT	CASSWGGGTNTEAFF
.	.	TRBV4-1	TRBJ2-5	TGCGCCAGCAGCCAAATGGCCGAGACCCAGTACTTC	CASSQMAETQYF